A single sample gave rise to the 29 T cell receptor beta chains below, sequenced in a study of radiotherapy plus CTLA-4 blockade in lung cancer (dated by TCRdb to 2017 to 2018). Receptor amplification or capture employed the immunoSEQ multiplex PCR assay. This is the immuneACCESS table as TCRdb keeps it, with only in-frame sequences that have V and J called. A part of the clones is gone; compared with another copy, unresolved V genes explain less than half, and the rest is unexplained. This sample has about 88,000 clones in its table, and 60% to 80% of those were observed once. The ten biggest clones cover 11% to 15% of the sample. This specimen was peripheral blood, taken from a patient treated with radiotherapy plus ipilimumab. These TCRs come from a human donor with non-small cell lung cancer that progressed on radiotherapy plus ipilimumab.

CDR3 in DNA: TGCGCCAGCAGCCAAGATACGAGGGATAGCGAGCAGTACTTC. Its translation is CASSQDTRDSEQYF. The chain uses TRBV4-1 and TRBJ2-7; tentatively, D is TRBD2 (5 bases). CDR1 and CDR2 (germline): MGHRA, YSYEKL. This CDR3 is built from 14 residues. V dropped 0 bases and J dropped 6 bases, with 12 bases sitting between them.

This sequence joins TRBV28 and TRBJ1-1; D gene unclear. Germline V gene lookup returns CDR1 MDHEN and CDR2 SYDVKM. This CDR3 is built from 12 residues. V lost 10 bases, J lost 5 bases, and 14 bases lay in between. CDR3 in DNA: TGTGCCATCGGACGGTGGGAAACTGAAGCTTTCTTT. Translated, it gives CAIGRWETEAFF.

The chain is built from TRBV18 and TRBJ1-1; no reliable D call. The germline V gene has CDR1 KGHSH and CDR2 LQKENI. There are 13 residues in the CDR3. The germline V and J ends were trimmed by 6 bases and 2 bases, with 10 bases remaining between them. The CDR3 sequence is CASSKEANTEAFF. The CDR3 nucleotides read TGTGCCAGCTCGAAGGAGGCAAACACTGAAGCTTTCTTT.

The chain recombines TRBV7-3 with TRBJ2-5; D remains unclear. V lost 5 bases and J lost 0, with 10 bases in between. CDR1 SGHTA and CDR2 FQGTGA come from the germline V gene. The CDR3 is 14 amino acids. Here the CDR3 DNA reads TGTGCCAGCAGCCCCGACGGATACCAAGAGACCCAGTACTTC. The encoded protein is CASSPDGYQETQYF.

This clone showed up just a few times. This rearrangement joins TRBV28 to TRBJ2-7; D is possibly TRBD2 (6 bases). V was pared by 8 bases and J by 5 bases, with 13 bases between. The germline CDR1 and CDR2 sequences are MDHEN and SYDVKM. This CDR3 has 12 amino acids. CDR3 in DNA: TGTGCCAGCGGGACCCGACTAGACGAGCAGTACTTC. Residues: CASGTRLDEQYF.

This clone was picked up a small number of times. The J gene is TRBJ2-7, the V gene TRBV5-1, with D unresolved. The V end lost 3 bases, the J end lost 1 base, and 11 bases lay between the germline ends. Germline V CDR1 and CDR2: SGHRS, YFSETQ. CDR3 length: 14 residues. The CDR3 loop is CASSSSLGSYEQYF. DNA for the CDR3: TGCGCCAGCAGCTCCTCCCTCGGGTCCTACGAGCAGTACTTC.

This chain connects TRBV5-1 to TRBJ1-1; 8 positions match TRBD1. In germline, CDR1 is SGHRS, CDR2 YFSETQ. The junction had 7 bases not matched to a gene; V was cut back by 2 bases and J by 4 bases. The CDR3 has 15 residues. In DNA, the CDR3 is TGCGCCAGCAGCTTACAGGGGGATCGGACCACTGAAGCTTTCTTT. Its protein is CASSLQGDRTTEAFF.

The V call is TRBV2, the J call TRBJ1-5; 7 nucleotides match TRBD1. Germline CDR1 and CDR2: SNHLY and FYNNEI. Trimming took 3 bases from V and 7 from J; bases not matched to a gene: 9. The CDR3 runs 15 residues. DNA for the CDR3: TGTGCCAGCAGTGATCGGACAGGAGGGAGGCAGCCCCAGCATTTT. This encodes CASSDRTGGRQPQHF.

The rearrangement joins TRBV28 to TRBJ2-1, with 11 bases that match TRBD2. Germline V CDR1 and CDR2: MDHEN, SYDVKM. CDR3 length equals 14 residues. J gave up 5 bases and V 7 bases, and 4 bases lay outside the gene matches. In DNA, the CDR3 is TGTGCCAGCACTGGACTAGCGGGTAACAATGAGCAGTTCTTC. Translating it yields CASTGLAGNNEQFF.

The sample holds one count of this clone. V is TRBV4-3 and J is TRBJ1-4, with D possibly TRBD1 on 6 matching bases. Germline CDR1 LGHNA, CDR2 YSLEER. The CDR3 extends over 17 amino acids. V was shortened by 0 bases and J by 8 bases, with 19 bases between the two germline ends. CDR3: CASSQDYFGGGGEKLFF. Here the CDR3 DNA reads TGCGCCAGCAGCCAAGATTATTTCGGGGGCGGCGGCGAAAAACTGTTTTTT.

This clone was recorded at least ten times. This chain connects TRBV19 to TRBJ1-1; D is unclear. Trimming took off 0 bases at V and 3 bases at J, with 8 bases between the two ends. The CDR3 contains 14 residues. Germline V CDR1 and CDR2: LNHDA, SQIVND (reference sequence). CDR3 sequence reads: CASSIEGFDTEAFF. CDR3 nucleotide sequence: TGTGCCAGTAGTATAGAAGGGTTCGACACTGAAGCTTTCTTT.

The rearrangement uses TRBV28 and TRBJ1-2; 11 bases fit TRBD1. The V gene end was trimmed by 6 bases and the J gene end by 7 bases; junction bases not matched to a gene: 10. In germline, CDR1 is MDHEN, CDR2 SYDVKM. This CDR3 comprises 15 residues. CDR3 nucleotide sequence: TGTGCCAGCAGCCCGAGGACAGGGGGCGCTGGTGGCTACACCTTC. Its protein product is CASSPRTGGAGGYTF.

This clone was recorded many times. This chain links TRBV14 with TRBJ1-2; no firm D call. The germline V and J ends were trimmed by 1 base and 8 bases, with 17 bases remaining between them. Per the germline V gene, CDR1 is SGHDN and CDR2 is FVKESK. The length of the CDR3 is 15 residues. CDR3 in amino acids: CASSQVRAPRAGYTF. CDR3 sequence (DNA): TGTGCCAGCAGCCAAGTTAGGGCACCCAGAGCGGGCTACACCTTC.

This clone was detected only once. The chain links TRBV2 to TRBJ2-7, with no clear D. Trimming took 4 bases from V and 0 from J, leaving 7 bases between them. The CDR3 consists of 13 residues. Germline values: CDR1 SNHLY, CDR2 FYNNEI. CDR3 residues: CASSGLPSYEQYF. The CDR3, as DNA: TGTGCCAGCAGTGGGTTGCCCTCCTACGAGCAGTACTTC.

The genes are TRBV7-9 and TRBJ1-5, with D possibly matching TRBD1 (5 bases). The CDR3 consists of 13 residues. The germline V and J ends were trimmed by 5 bases and 6 bases, with 11 bases remaining between them. Germline CDR1 is SEHNR and CDR2 is FQNEAQ (reference sequence). The CDR3 protein is CASSRDGIQPQHF. For the CDR3, the DNA is TGTGCCAGCAGCCGGGACGGGATTCAGCCCCAGCATTTT.

The gene calls are TRBV29-1 and TRBJ1-2, with no clear D. CDR3 length: 15 amino acids. V lost 4 bases to trimming and J lost 4 bases, with 19 bases between them. The germline V gene encodes CDR1 SQVTM and CDR2 ANQGSEA. The CDR3 here is CSVAPPSRLSYGYTF. The CDR3 DNA follows: TGCAGCGTTGCCCCGCCGTCGCGTTTGAGCTATGGCTACACCTTC.

The chain combines TRBV2 with TRBJ2-1; D may be TRBD2 (5 bases). Germline assignment: CDR1 SNHLY and CDR2 FYNNEI. The ends were cut back, 5 bases at V and 8 bases at J, with 16 bases in the middle. The CDR3 totals 14 residues. This CDR3 is CASSSLGLADEQFF. Here the CDR3 DNA reads TGTGCCAGCAGTTCTCTAGGACTGGCTGATGAGCAGTTCTTC.

The chain has TRBV2 and TRBJ2-2; D may be TRBD1 (5 bases). This CDR3 is built from 14 residues. Trimming removed 3 bases from V and 5 bases from J, with 10 bases in between. Germline V gene sequence: CDR1 SNHLY, CDR2 FYNNEI. The CDR3 protein is CASSEVDSTGELFF. For the CDR3, the DNA is TGTGCCAGCAGTGAGGTAGACAGTACCGGGGAGCTGTTTTTT.

J is TRBJ1-4 and V is TRBV18, with 7 bases fitting TRBD1. The CDR3 extends over 16 amino acids. Germline lookup yields CDR1 KGHSH and CDR2 LQKENI. Trimming took 2 bases from V and 3 from J; bases not matched to a gene: 6. The CDR3, as DNA: TGTGCCAGCTCACCAGGACAGGTCGATGCTAATGAAAAACTGTTTTTT. It specifies CASSPGQVDANEKLFF.

The rearrangement links TRBV11-2 to TRBJ2-1, with 12 bases that match TRBD2. V shed 5 bases, J shed 6 bases, and the junction held 5 bases outside the gene matches. Germline V gene lookup returns CDR1 SGHAT and CDR2 FQNNGV. There are 15 residues in the CDR3. The CDR3 reads CASSLGTSGRNEQFF. The CDR3 DNA sequence: TGTGCCAGCAGCCTCGGGACTAGCGGGCGCAATGAGCAGTTCTTC.

V and J are TRBV9 and TRBJ1-1; possibly TRBD1 for D (6 bases). Between the trimmed V and J ends, which lost 0 bases and 1 base, there was a span of 10 bases. Germline-derived CDR1 and CDR2 are SGDLS and YYNGEE. This CDR3 comprises 15 residues. The CDR3 DNA follows: TGTGCCAGCAGCGTAGGGCCAGGGGCGAACACTGAAGCTTTCTTT. This gives the protein CASSVGPGANTEAFF.

For the CDR3, the DNA is TGTGCCAGCAGCTATCCCACGGGACAGGGAAACACTGAAGCTTTCTTT. Translating gives CASSYPTGQGNTEAFF. The chain joins TRBV7-2 to TRBJ1-1, with TRBD1 identical over 9 bases. From germline, CDR1 is SGHTA and CDR2 FQGNSA. Trimming cost V 4 bases and J 2 bases; bases outside gene matches: 8. The CDR3 length is 16 residues.

The J gene is TRBJ2-2, the V gene TRBV5-5, with 10 bases that match TRBD2. With V trimmed by 1 base and J by 1 base, 1 base remained unmatched. CDR3 length: 16 amino acids. CDR1 is SGHKS and CDR2 is YYEKEE in the germline V gene (reference sequence). In DNA, the CDR3 is TGTGCCAGCAGCTTGTCTAGCGGGAGGAACACCGGGGAGCTGTTTTTT. It yields the protein CASSLSSGRNTGELFF.

V and J are TRBV2 and TRBJ1-1; D is unresolved. V was shortened by 6 bases and J by 8 bases, with 10 bases between the two germline ends. Germline CDR1 SNHLY, CDR2 FYNNEI. There are 11 residues in the CDR3. CDR3 nucleotide sequence: TGTGCCAGCAGGACAAGGGTGGAAGCTTTCTTT. Amino acid sequence: CASRTRVEAFF.

The chain uses TRBV4-2 and TRBJ1-1; TRBD1 is a possible D gene (6 bases). The CDR3 totals 15 residues. Germline V gene lookup returns CDR1 LGHNA and CDR2 YNFKEQ. With 0 bases removed from V and 8 bases from J, the gap between germline ends came to 16 bases. This chain's CDR3 is CASSQEISGAREAFF. DNA of the CDR3: TGTGCCAGCAGCCAAGAGATTTCAGGGGCCAGAGAAGCTTTCTTT.

The rearrangement uses TRBV27 and TRBJ1-1; D is unclear. Germline CDR1 reads MNHEY; CDR2 reads SMNVEV (reference sequence). The CDR3 extends over 14 amino acids. V lost 1 base and J lost 0, with 6 bases in between. CDR3 coding DNA: TGTGCCAGCAGTTTATACCGGGTGAACACTGAAGCTTTCTTT. Protein product: CASSLYRVNTEAFF.

The chain employs TRBV25-1 and TRBJ2-1; 9 nucleotides agree with TRBD2. CDR1 and CDR2 from the germline V gene are MGHDK and SYGVNS. V trimming: 6 bases; J trimming: 9 bases; junction bases outside the gene matches: 15. This CDR3 is built from 16 residues. The CDR3 loop is CASRGIRGSGRGEQFF. In DNA form, the CDR3 reads TGTGCCAGCAGAGGAATAAGGGGTAGCGGGAGAGGTGAGCAGTTCTTC.

This clone was observed once. The V call is TRBV19, the J call TRBJ1-3; D call uncertain. The CDR3 contains 19 residues. CDR1 and CDR2 from the germline V gene are LNHDA and SQIVND (reference sequence). With 6 bases removed from V and 0 bases from J, the gap between germline ends came to 24 bases. In nucleotides, the CDR3 is TGTGCCAGTAGCGGACGGGTGGGTTTGTCAAGCTCCTCTGGAAACACCATATATTTT. Its translation: CASSGRVGLSSSSGNTIYF.

The chain joins TRBV9 to TRBJ2-1; D gene uncertain. The CDR3 is made up of 13 amino acids. Germline values: CDR1 SGDLS, CDR2 YYNGEE. The germline V and J ends were trimmed by 0 bases and 6 bases, with 7 bases remaining between them. Here the CDR3 DNA reads TGTGCCAGCAGCGTAGGGCCGGGCAATGAGCAGTTCTTC. Protein: CASSVGPGNEQFF.